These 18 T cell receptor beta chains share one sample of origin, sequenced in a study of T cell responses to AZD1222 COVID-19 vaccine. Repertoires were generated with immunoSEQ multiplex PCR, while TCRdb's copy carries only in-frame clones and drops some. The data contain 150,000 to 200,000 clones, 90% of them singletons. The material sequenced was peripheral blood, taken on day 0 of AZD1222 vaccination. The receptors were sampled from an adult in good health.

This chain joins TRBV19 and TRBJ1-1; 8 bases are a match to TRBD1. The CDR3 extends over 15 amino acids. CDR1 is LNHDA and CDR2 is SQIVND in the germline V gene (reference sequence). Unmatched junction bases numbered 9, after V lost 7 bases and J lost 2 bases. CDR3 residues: CASTYTGTGNTEAFF. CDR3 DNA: TGTGCCAGTACCTACACCGGGACAGGTAACACTGAAGCTTTCTTT.

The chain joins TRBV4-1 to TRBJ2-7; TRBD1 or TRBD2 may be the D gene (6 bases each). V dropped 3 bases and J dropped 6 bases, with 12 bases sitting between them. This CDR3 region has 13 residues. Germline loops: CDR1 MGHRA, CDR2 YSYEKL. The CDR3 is CASSQIQGGEQYF. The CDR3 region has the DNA TGCGCCAGCAGCCAGATACAGGGAGGCGAGCAGTACTTC.

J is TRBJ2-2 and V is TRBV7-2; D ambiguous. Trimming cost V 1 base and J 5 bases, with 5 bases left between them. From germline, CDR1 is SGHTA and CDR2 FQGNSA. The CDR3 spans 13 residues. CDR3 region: CASSLDRTGELFF. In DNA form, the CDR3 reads TGTGCCAGCAGCTTAGATCGAACCGGGGAGCTGTTTTTT.

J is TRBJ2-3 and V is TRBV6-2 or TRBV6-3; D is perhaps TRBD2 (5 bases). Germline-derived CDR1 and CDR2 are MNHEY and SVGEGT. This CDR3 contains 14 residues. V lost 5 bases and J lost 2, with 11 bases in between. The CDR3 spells CASSPGYTTDTQYF. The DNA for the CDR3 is TGTGCCAGCAGTCCGGGGTACACCACAGATACGCAGTATTTT.

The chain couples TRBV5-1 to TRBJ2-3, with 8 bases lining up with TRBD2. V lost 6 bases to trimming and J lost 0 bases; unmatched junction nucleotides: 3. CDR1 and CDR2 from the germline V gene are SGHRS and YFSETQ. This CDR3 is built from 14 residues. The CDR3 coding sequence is TGCGCCAGCACGGGAGGGGCGAGCACAGATACGCAGTATTTT. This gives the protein CASTGGASTDTQYF.

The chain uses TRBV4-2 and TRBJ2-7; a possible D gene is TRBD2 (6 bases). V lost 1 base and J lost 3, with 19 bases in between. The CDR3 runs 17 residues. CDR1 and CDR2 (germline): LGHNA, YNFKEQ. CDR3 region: CASSQVHSASAGYEQYF. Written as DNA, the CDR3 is TGTGCCAGCAGCCAAGTTCACTCGGCTAGCGCGGGCTACGAGCAGTACTTC.

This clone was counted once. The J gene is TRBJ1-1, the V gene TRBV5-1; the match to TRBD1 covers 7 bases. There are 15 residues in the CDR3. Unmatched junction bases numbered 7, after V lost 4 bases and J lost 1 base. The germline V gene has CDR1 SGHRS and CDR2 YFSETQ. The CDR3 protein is CASSPRDRENTEAFF. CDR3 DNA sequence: TGCGCCAGCAGCCCCCGGGACAGAGAGAACACTGAAGCTTTCTTT.

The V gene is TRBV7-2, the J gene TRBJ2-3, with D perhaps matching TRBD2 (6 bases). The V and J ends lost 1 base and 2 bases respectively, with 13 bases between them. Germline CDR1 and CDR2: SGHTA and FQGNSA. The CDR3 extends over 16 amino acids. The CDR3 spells CASSLVAGPITDTQYF. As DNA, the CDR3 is TGTGCCAGCAGCTTAGTGGCGGGGCCCATCACAGATACGCAGTATTTT.

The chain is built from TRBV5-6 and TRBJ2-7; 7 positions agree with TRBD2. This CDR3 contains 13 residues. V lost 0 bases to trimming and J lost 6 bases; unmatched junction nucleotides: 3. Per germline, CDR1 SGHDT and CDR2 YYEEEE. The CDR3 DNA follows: TGTGCCAGCAGCTTGGTGGGAGGGTCCGAGCAGTACTTC. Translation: CASSLVGGSEQYF.

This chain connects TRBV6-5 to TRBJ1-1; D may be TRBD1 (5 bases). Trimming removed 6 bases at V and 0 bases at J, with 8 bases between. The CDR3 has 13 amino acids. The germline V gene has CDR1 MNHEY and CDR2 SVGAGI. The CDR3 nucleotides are TGTGCCAGCAGCCTGACAGTGAACACTGAAGCTTTCTTT. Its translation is CASSLTVNTEAFF.

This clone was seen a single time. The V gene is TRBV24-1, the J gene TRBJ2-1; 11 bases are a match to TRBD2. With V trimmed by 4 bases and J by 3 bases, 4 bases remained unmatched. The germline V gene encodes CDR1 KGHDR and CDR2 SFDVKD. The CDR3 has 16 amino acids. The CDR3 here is CATSDRGTSGYNEQFF. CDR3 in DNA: TGTGCCACCAGTGACCGGGGGACTAGCGGCTACAATGAGCAGTTCTTC.

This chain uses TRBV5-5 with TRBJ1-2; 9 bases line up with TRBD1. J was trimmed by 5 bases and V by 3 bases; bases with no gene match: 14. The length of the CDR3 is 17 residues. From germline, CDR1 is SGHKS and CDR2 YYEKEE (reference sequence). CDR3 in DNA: TGTGCCAGCAGCTCGACTCCCGGGACAGGGAATTCATATGGCTACACCTTC. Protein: CASSSTPGTGNSYGYTF.

CDR3 nucleotides: TGTGCCAGCAAAACAGGGCAGAATTCACCCCTCCACTTT. This encodes CASKTGQNSPLHF. The V gene is TRBV6-5, the J gene TRBJ1-6; D is perhaps TRBD1 (6 bases). The CDR3 totals 13 residues. CDR1 is MNHEY, CDR2 SVGAGI, per germline. V was clipped by 7 bases and J by 7 bases, with 11 bases between them.

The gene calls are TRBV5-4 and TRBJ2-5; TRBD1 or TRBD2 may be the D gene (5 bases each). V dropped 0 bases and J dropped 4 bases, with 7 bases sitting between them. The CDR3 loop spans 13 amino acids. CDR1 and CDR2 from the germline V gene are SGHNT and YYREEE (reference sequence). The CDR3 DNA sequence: TGTGCCAGCAGCTTGGCGAGGGGAGAGACCCAGTACTTC. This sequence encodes CASSLARGETQYF.

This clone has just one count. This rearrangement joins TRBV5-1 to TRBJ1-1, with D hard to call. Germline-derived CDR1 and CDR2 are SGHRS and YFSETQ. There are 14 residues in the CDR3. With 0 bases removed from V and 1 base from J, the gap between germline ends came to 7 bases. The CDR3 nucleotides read TGCGCCAGCAGCTTGGCCGGCGGGAACACTGAAGCTTTCTTT. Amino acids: CASSLAGGNTEAFF. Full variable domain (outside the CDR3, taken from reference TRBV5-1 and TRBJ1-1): KAGVTQTPRYLIKTRGQQVTLSCSPISGHRSVSWYQQTPGQGLQFLFEYFSETQRNKGNFPGRFSGRQFSNSRSEMNVSTLELGDSALYLCASSLAGGNTEAFFGQGTRLTVV.

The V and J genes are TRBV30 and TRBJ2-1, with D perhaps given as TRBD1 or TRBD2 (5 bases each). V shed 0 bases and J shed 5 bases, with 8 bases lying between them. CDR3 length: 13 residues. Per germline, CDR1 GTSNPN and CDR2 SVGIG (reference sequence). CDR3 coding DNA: TGTGCCTGGAGTGTTGGGGGTAACAATGAGCAGTTCTTC. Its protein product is CAWSVGGNNEQFF.

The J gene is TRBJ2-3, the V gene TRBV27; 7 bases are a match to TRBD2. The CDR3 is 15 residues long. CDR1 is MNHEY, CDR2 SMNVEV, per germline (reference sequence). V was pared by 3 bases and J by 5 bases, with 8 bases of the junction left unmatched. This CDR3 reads CASSLWAGVGDTQYF. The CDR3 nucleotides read TGTGCCAGCAGTTTGTGGGCGGGGGTGGGAGATACGCAGTATTTT.

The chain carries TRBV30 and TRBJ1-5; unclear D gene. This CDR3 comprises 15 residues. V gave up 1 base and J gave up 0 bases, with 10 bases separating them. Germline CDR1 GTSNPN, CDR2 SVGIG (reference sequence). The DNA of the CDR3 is TGTGCCTGGAGTGACTTAGGGCATAGCAATCAGCCCCAGCATTTT. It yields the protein CAWSDLGHSNQPQHF.